This TCR beta chain comes out of a study of identical twins. Whole-study results and caveats: In cord blood, abundant beta clonotypes had fewer insertions; memory showed no trend. Cross-sectional statistical analysis was relied on for the conclusions, without the same donors being followed. The authors noted that invariant MAIT and iNKT cells could partly confound zero-insertion analyses.

TCRdb used MiXCR to reprocess the 5' RACE reads, holding one entry per CDR3 protein. Found here are fewer than 350,000 distinct CDR3 sequences, more than 6.5% of them singletons; the top ten hold over 2%. Trimming stripped 7 bases from V and 7 bases from J, with 11 bases between. Germline CDR1 reads MDHEN; CDR2 reads SYDVKM. The CDR3 extends over 13 amino acids. The table lists this clonotype with a few counts. Its antigen remains unidentified. These data also featured in a second study, about yellow fever vaccine responses in identical twins. That source notes: Twins' vaccine T cell responses were reported to seem partly convergent and partly personalized.

The rearrangement links TRBV28 to TRBJ1-6; D is possibly TRBD1 (6 bases). The sample was memory (CD45RO+) T cells sorted from blood. This TCR derives from a woman between 18 and 29 years old in good health. The CDR3 here is CASIQGPNSPLHF. The CDR3 nucleotides are TGTGCCAGCATACAGGGACCCAATTCACCCCTCCACTTT.